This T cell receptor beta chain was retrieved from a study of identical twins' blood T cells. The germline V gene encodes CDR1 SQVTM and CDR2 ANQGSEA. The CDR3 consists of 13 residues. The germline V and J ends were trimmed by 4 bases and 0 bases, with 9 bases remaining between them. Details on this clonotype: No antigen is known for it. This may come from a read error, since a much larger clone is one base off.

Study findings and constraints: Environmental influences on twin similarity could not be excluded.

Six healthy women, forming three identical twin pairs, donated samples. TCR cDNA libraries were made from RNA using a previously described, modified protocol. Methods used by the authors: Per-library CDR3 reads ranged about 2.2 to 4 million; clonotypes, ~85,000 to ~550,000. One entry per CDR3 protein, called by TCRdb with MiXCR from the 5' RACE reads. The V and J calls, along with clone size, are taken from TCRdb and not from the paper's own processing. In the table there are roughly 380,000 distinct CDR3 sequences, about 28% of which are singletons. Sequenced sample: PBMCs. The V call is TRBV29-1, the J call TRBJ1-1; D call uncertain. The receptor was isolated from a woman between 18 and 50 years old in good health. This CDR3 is CSVVLPLNTEAFF. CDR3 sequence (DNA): TGCAGCGTTGTGCTTCCTCTGAACACTGAAGCTTTCTTT.